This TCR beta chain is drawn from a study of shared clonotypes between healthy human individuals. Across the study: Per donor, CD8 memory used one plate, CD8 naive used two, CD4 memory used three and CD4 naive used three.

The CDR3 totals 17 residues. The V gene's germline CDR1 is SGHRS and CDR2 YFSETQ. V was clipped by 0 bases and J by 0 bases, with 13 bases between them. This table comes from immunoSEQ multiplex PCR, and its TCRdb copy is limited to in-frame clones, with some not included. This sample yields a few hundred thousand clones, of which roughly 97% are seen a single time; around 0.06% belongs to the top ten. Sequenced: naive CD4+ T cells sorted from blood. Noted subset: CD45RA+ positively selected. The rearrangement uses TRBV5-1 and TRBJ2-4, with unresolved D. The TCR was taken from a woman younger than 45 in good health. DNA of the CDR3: TGCGCCAGCAGCTTGGAGTCAGTAGGGCTAGCCAAAAACATTCAGTACTTC. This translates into CASSLESVGLAKNIQYF.